This TCR beta chain was obtained from a study of cytomegalovirus exposure and HLA in healthy donors. Study outcomes and limitations: Diagnosis of cytomegalovirus status made by the classifier reportedly showed high specificity and sensitivity. According to an earlier analysis, most TCR beta V segments yielded productive rearrangements about 90% or about 30% of the time.

CDR1 is SGHRS and CDR2 is YFSETQ in the germline V gene. With V trimmed by 5 bases and J by 7 bases, 5 bases remained unmatched. This CDR3 comprises 12 residues. 13 Jbeta primers and 60 Vbeta primers were used for the PCR. TCRdb keeps only in-frame clones here, not all; method: immunoSEQ multiplex PCR. The sample yields about 170,000 clones, about 79% seen once. The count of this clone is one. What it binds is not known. V usage is TRBV5-1 and J usage is TRBJ1-1; 7 nucleotides agree with TRBD1. The clonotype originates from a man in his forties in good health and CMV-seropositive. Sequenced material: PBMCs. In DNA form, the CDR3 reads TGCGCCAGCAGAACCGGGACAGATGAAGCTTTCTTT. Translation gives CASRTGTDEAFF. The full variable domain, its missing parts supplied by reference TRBV5-1 and TRBJ1-1, is KAGVTQTPRYLIKTRGQQVTLSCSPISGHRSVSWYQQTPGQGLQFLFEYFSETQRNKGNFPGRFSGRQFSNSRSEMNVSTLELGDSALYLCASRTGTDEAFFGQGTRLTVV.